This T cell receptor (beta chain) was sequenced for a study of T-cell memory formation after mild COVID-19. In TCRdb, the 5' RACE reads were re-called with MiXCR into one record per CDR3 protein. The sample includes roughly 310,000 distinct CDR3 sequences, approximately 16% of them seen just once. From germline, CDR1 is SEHNR and CDR2 FQNEAQ (reference sequence). This CDR3 is 13 amino acids long. V was clipped by 5 bases and J by 0 bases, with 8 bases between them. This TCR came from a man between 18 and 29 years old who had mild COVID-19 (a few samples of this study predate the infection). Cell type and time point are not known. Material: PBMCs or a T cell subset sorted from them (not recorded which). The chain recombines TRBV7-9 with TRBJ2-7; D is uncertain. The DNA for the CDR3 is TGTGCCAGCAGCGCGACGGTCTCCTACGAGCAGTACTTC. Its translation: CASSATVSYEQYF.